The 18 T cell receptor beta chains below come from one sample, sequenced in a study of blood T cell repertoires in COVID-19. TCRdb keeps only in-frame clones here, not all; method: immunoSEQ multiplex PCR. The data show about 83,000 clones, roughly 76% seen once. The sequenced material came from peripheral blood. The receptors derive from a woman over 75 with active or convalescent COVID-19.

This chain joins TRBV7-2 and TRBJ2-7; D gene unclear. V lost 4 bases and J lost 0, with 10 bases in between. The germline gives CDR1 SGHTA, CDR2 FQGNSA. CDR3 size: 14 residues. CDR3 amino acids: CASSSMGYSYEQYF. CDR3 in DNA: TGTGCCAGCAGCTCAATGGGCTACTCCTACGAGCAGTACTTC.

The chain combines TRBV28 with TRBJ1-4; no reliable D call. Germline V gene sequence: CDR1 MDHEN, CDR2 SYDVKM. V lost 6 bases, J lost 10 bases, and 18 bases lay in between. The CDR3 extends over 14 amino acids. CDR3 bases: TGTGCCAGCAGGGTGGACTTTCTCAGAGGAAAACTGTTTTTT. Translated, it gives CASRVDFLRGKLFF.

V and J are TRBV29-1 and TRBJ2-7, with a tentative D call TRBD1 (5 bases). V was cut by 6 bases and J by 0 bases, with 12 bases left in between. The CDR3 consists of 13 residues. Germline assignment: CDR1 SQVTM and CDR2 ANQGSEA. The CDR3 here is CSVIEDSSYEQYF. In DNA form, the CDR3 reads TGCAGCGTGATAGAAGACAGCTCCTACGAGCAGTACTTC.

The V and J genes are TRBV4-3 and TRBJ1-4; 7 bases map to TRBD1. Trimming took 4 bases from V and 2 from J; bases not matched to a gene: 10. Germline V CDR1 and CDR2: LGHNA, YSLEER. This CDR3 has 17 amino acids. The CDR3 sequence: CASSPLGGGGTNEKLFF. CDR3 DNA: TGCGCCAGCAGCCCCCTCGGCGGAGGGGGCACTAATGAAAAACTGTTTTTT.

V usage is TRBV7-2 and J usage is TRBJ1-1; D is possibly TRBD1 (6 bases). The CDR3 totals 14 residues. Trimming took off 6 bases at V and 0 bases at J, with 11 bases between the two ends. From germline, CDR1 is SGHTA and CDR2 FQGNSA. DNA of the CDR3: TGTGCCAGCAGTCTCGACAGGCTGAACACTGAAGCTTTCTTT. This encodes CASSLDRLNTEAFF.

The chain couples TRBV5-5 to TRBJ1-2; perhaps TRBD1 as D (6 bases). V was cut by 3 bases and J by 8 bases, with 17 bases left in between. Germline CDR1 SGHKS, CDR2 YYEKEE (reference sequence). This CDR3 comprises 14 residues. CDR3 region: CASSSWDTQAGYTF. The DNA of the CDR3 is TGTGCCAGCAGCTCGTGGGACACCCAAGCAGGCTACACCTTC. Together with reference TRBV5-5 and TRBJ1-2, the CDR3 gives the full variable domain: DAGVTQSPTHLIKTRGQQVTLRCSPISGHKSVSWYQQVLGQGPQFIFQYYEKEERGRGNFPDRFSARQFPNYSSELNVNALLLGDSALYLCASSSWDTQAGYTFGSGTRLTVV.

In its sample, this clone was seen a few times. The CDR3 region is CASRGQAENTEAFF. The CDR3 DNA follows: TGTGCCAGCAGAGGACAGGCGGAGAACACTGAAGCTTTCTTT. The chain links TRBV28 to TRBJ1-1; 7 bases agree with TRBD1. V trimming: 6 bases; J trimming: 1 base; junction bases outside the gene matches: 5. Per the germline V gene, CDR1 is MDHEN and CDR2 is SYDVKM. CDR3 length: 14 amino acids. Full variable domain (remainder filled in from reference TRBV28 and TRBJ1-1): DVKVTQSSRYLVKRTGEKVFLECVQDMDHENMFWYRQDPGLGLRLIYFSYDVKMKEKGDIPEGYSVSREKKERFSLILESASTNQTSMYLCASRGQAENTEAFFGQGTRLTVV.

The sample holds many counts of this clone. The chain employs TRBV2 and TRBJ1-5; 8 bases map to TRBD1. The CDR3 length is 15 residues. CDR1 and CDR2 from the germline V gene are SNHLY and FYNNEI. The V and J ends lost 2 bases and 3 bases, in that order; junction bases with no gene match: 3. The CDR3 DNA sequence: TGTGCCAGCAGTGAAACGGGACAGGACAATCAGCCCCAGCATTTT. This codes for CASSETGQDNQPQHF.

CDR3: CATSRDVLRGGEQFF. In nucleotides, the CDR3 is TGTGCCACCAGCAGAGATGTGTTGCGGGGGGGAGAGCAGTTCTTC. The chain uses TRBV15 and TRBJ2-1; 9 bases line up with TRBD2. The V segment lost 0 bases and the J segment 10 bases; nucleotides outside the gene matches: 7. Looked up from germline, CDR1 is LNHNV and CDR2 is YYDKDF (reference sequence). CDR3 length equals 15 residues.

This clone was observed a few times. The chain joins TRBV7-9 to TRBJ2-7; 7 bases align to TRBD1. Germline assignment: CDR1 SEHNR and CDR2 FQNEAQ (reference sequence). Trimming at V came to 4 bases and at J to 3 bases, leaving 6 bases not matched to a gene. The CDR3 has 14 residues. In nucleotides, the CDR3 is TGTGCCAGCAGCTACGGACAGGCGCGCTACGAGCAGTACTTC. Translation: CASSYGQARYEQYF.

This clone was observed a few times. V and J are TRBV30 and TRBJ1-1; D is perhaps TRBD1 (5 bases). In germline, CDR1 is GTSNPN, CDR2 SVGIG (reference sequence). V shed 0 bases and J shed 6 bases, with 14 bases lying between them. This CDR3 contains 14 residues. CDR3 in amino acids: CAWSVVAEGAEAFF. Written as DNA, the CDR3 is TGTGCCTGGAGTGTGGTAGCGGAAGGGGCTGAAGCTTTCTTT.

This clone has a count of ten or more. The rearrangement uses TRBV6-2 or TRBV6-3 and TRBJ1-2; no reliable D call. This CDR3 has 13 amino acids. V was shortened by 6 bases and J by 5 bases, with 13 bases between the two germline ends. Germline CDR1 reads MNHEY; CDR2 reads SVGEGT. CDR3 amino acids: CASSPSGRYGYTF. In DNA form, the CDR3 reads TGTGCCAGCAGCCCTTCTGGGAGATATGGCTACACCTTC.

The chain uses TRBV2 and TRBJ2-1; the match to TRBD2 covers 8 bases. Germline V gives CDR1 SNHLY, CDR2 FYNNEI. This CDR3 is built from 12 residues. V lost 6 bases and J lost 10; bases outside the gene matches: 5. This CDR3 reads CASSFGGDEQFF. The CDR3 bases are TGTGCCAGCAGCTTCGGGGGGGACGAGCAGTTCTTC.

This rearrangement joins TRBV7-2 to TRBJ1-2, with 7 bases identical to TRBD1. The length of the CDR3 is 15 residues. From germline, CDR1 is SGHTA and CDR2 FQGNSA. V trimming: 5 bases; J trimming: 4 bases; junction bases outside the gene matches: 10. CDR3 residues: CASSMITGVGYGYTF. CDR3 coding DNA: TGTGCCAGCAGCATGATAACAGGGGTAGGCTATGGCTACACCTTC.

This rearrangement joins TRBV7-9 to TRBJ1-3, with 8 bases aligning to TRBD1. The CDR3 runs 16 residues. Germline lookup yields CDR1 SEHNR and CDR2 FQNEAQ (reference sequence). The ends lost 5 bases at V and 2 bases at J; junction bases unmatched: 8. The CDR3 bases are TGTGCCAGCAGCATCGGACAGGGCATGACTGGAAACACCATATATTTT. As protein: CASSIGQGMTGNTIYF. Complete variable domain (other parts from reference TRBV7-9 and TRBJ1-3): DTGVSQNPRHKITKRGQNVTFRCDPISEHNRLYWYRQTLGQGPEFLTYFQNEAQLEKSRLLSDRFSAERPKGSFSTLEIQRTEQGDSAMYLCASSIGQGMTGNTIYFGEGSWLTVV.

The chain combines TRBV7-6 with TRBJ1-4, with 7 bases aligning to TRBD1. Germline V lookup: CDR1 SGHVS, CDR2 FNYEAQ. This CDR3 spans 16 amino acids. V lost 5 bases and J lost 5; bases outside the gene matches: 11. For the CDR3, the DNA is TGTGCCAGCAGCGTCCAACCGGGACAGATAAATGAAAAACTGTTTTTT. It translates to CASSVQPGQINEKLFF.

J is TRBJ1-1 and V is TRBV28; the D is unclear. The CDR3 is made up of 13 amino acids. Germline CDR1 is MDHEN and CDR2 is SYDVKM. V lost 5 bases and J 4 bases, leaving 11 bases between the germline ends. CDR3 protein: CASSTEWATEAFF. As DNA, the CDR3 is TGTGCCAGCAGTACAGAATGGGCCACTGAAGCTTTCTTT.

This clone was detected once. The rearrangement joins TRBV19 to TRBJ1-6; a possible D gene is TRBD1 (6 bases). From germline, CDR1 is LNHDA and CDR2 SQIVND (reference sequence). CDR3 length: 14 amino acids. V lost 7 bases and J lost 8, with 15 bases in between. CDR3 nucleotides: TGTGCCAGTAACAGGGCAGGACAAGATTCACCCCTCCACTTT. It codes for CASNRAGQDSPLHF.